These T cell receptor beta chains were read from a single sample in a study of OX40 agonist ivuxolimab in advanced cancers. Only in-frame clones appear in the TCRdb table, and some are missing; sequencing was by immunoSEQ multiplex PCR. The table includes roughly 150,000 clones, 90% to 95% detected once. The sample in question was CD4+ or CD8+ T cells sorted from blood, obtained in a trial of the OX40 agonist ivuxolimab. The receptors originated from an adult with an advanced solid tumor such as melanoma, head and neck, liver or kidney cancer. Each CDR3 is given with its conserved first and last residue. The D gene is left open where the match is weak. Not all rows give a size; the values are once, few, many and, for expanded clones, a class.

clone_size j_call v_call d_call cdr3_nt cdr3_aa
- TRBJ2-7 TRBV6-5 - TGTGCCAGCAGCCCCGCGGGGGCGCGACTCGAGCAGTACTTC CASSPAGARLEQYF
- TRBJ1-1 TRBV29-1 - TGCAGCGGCTATAACCCCCTTGGCACTGAAGCTTTCTTT CSGYNPLGTEAFF
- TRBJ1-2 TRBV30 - TGTGCCTGGAGTTTTAGAGGTGGCTACACCTTC CAWSFRGGYTF
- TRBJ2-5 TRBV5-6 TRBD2 TGTGCCAGCAGCTCAACTAGCGGGGGGAGGACCCAGTACTTC CASSSTSGGRTQYF
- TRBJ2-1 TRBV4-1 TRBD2 TGCGCCAGCAGCCAAGATCGTGCCCGGCTAGCGGGGACACTGGGTGAGCAGTTCTTC CASSQDRARLAGTLGEQFF
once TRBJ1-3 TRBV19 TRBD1 TGTGCCACCTCGGACAGGGCTGGAAACACCATATATTTT CATSDRAGNTIYF
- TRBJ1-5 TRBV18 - TGTGCCAGCTCACCAGGAACAGGTGGGAACAATCAGCCCCAGCATTTT CASSPGTGGNNQPQHF
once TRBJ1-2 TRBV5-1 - TGCGCCAGCAGCTTGGAGGCCTTCGCAGACTATGGCTACACCTTC CASSLEAFADYGYTF
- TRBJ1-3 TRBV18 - TGTGCCAGCTCACCACCCGGTACAGTCTCTGGAAACACCATATATTTT CASSPPGTVSGNTIYF
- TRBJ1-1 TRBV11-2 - TGTGCCAGCAGCTTAGAAAGGTTGGGGGGAGAAGCTTTCTTT CASSLERLGGEAFF
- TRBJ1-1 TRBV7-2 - TGTGCCAGCAGCTCTCGAGCCCAGAACACTGAAGCTTTCTTT CASSSRAQNTEAFF
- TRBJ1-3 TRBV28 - TGTGCCAGCAGTTCTACCAGACTGGGAGGAAACACCATATATTTT CASSSTRLGGNTIYF
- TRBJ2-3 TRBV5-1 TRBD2 TGCGCCAGCAGCTTCGGGACTAGGGCAGATACGCAGTATTTT CASSFGTRADTQYF
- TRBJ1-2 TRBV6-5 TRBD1 TGTGCCAGCAGTGCATGGGACAGCTACTATGGCTACACCTTC CASSAWDSYYGYTF
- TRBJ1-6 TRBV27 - TGTGCCAGCAGTTTAGGGGGGGCCCTCCACTTT CASSLGGALHF
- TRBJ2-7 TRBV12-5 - TGTGCTAGTGGTTTGGTAAGGGGAAGCAGGGTAAGCTCCTACGAGCAGTACTTC CASGLVRGSRVSSYEQYF
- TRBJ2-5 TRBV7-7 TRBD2 TGTGCCAGCAGCGTCGGACTAGCCGGGGCGGAGACCCAGTACTTC CASSVGLAGAETQYF
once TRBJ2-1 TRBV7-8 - TGTGCCAGCAGCTTAGGGGGCAGGGCCCGGTTCTTC CASSLGGRARFF
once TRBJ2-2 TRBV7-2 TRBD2 TGTGCCAGCATGCTCCGCGGGGGACTTAACACCGGGGAGCTGTTTTTT CASMLRGGLNTGELFF
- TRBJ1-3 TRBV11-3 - TGTGCCAGCAGCCTACAGGGTGGAAACACCATATATTTT CASSLQGGNTIYF
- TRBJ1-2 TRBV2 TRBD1 TGTGCCAGCAGCGGACAGGGTGGGGCATATGGCTACACCTTC CASSGQGGAYGYTF
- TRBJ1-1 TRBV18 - TGTGCCAGCTCTAAGGTAGCAGGGAACACTGAAGCTTTCTTT CASSKVAGNTEAFF
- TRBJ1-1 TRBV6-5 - TGTGCCAGCAGTTACTCCCAGGCCAGAGTGAACACTGAAGCTTTCTTT CASSYSQARVNTEAFF
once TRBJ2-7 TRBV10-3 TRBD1 TGTGCCATCAGGCTGGGACAGGGTGGTGTCGACGAGCAGTACTTC CAIRLGQGGVDEQYF
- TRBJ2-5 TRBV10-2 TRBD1 TGCGCCAGCAGTGACGCCGGGACAGGGGGACGAGAGACCCAGTACTTC CASSDAGTGGRETQYF
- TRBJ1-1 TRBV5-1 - TGCGCCAGCAGCTTGGAAGTTGGTCGTCGAACTGAAGCTTTCTTT CASSLEVGRRTEAFF